This TCR beta chain is drawn from a study of technical replicates of blood from a few donors. Libraries were prepared by immunoSEQ multiplex PCR; TCRdb keeps only in-frame clonotypes and omits some of them. In the table there are 95,000 or so clones, approximately 95% of which are singletons. CDR1 SGHAT and CDR2 FQNNGV come from the germline V gene. This CDR3 spans 16 amino acids. V was cut by 3 bases and J by 1 base, with 15 bases left in between. Sequenced sample: T cells isolated from PBMCs. The chain recombines TRBV11-2 with TRBJ2-5, with D maybe TRBD1 (5 bases). This receptor was identified in a human donor in good health. The CDR3 protein is CASSLLGAQAQETQYF. Written as DNA, the CDR3 is TGTGCCAGCAGCTTGTTAGGGGCGCAAGCCCAAGAGACCCAGTACTTC.